A single sample is the source of the 12 T cell receptor beta chains below, sequenced in a study of CD8 T cells in ankylosing spondylitis. TCRdb ran MiXCR on the 5' RACE reads and lists one entry per CDR3 protein. The data contain 200,000 to 300,000 distinct CDR3 sequences, 8% to 11% of them singletons. The sample comprised blood, either unsorted or a sorted T cell fraction (not recorded which). The receptors were gathered from a male donor with ankylosing spondylitis or in good health (not recorded which).

This clonotype was counted ten times or more. The germline gene is not matched at one end of the junction; a read error may be the cause. This sequence joins TRBV30 and TRBJ2-5, with a possible D match to TRBD2 (6 bases). Germline CDR1 reads GTSNPN; CDR2 reads SVGIG (reference sequence). This CDR3 contains 14 residues. CDR3 DNA: TGTGCCTCCTCCCCACGGGGGTTTCAAGAAACCCAGTACTTC. Its translation is CASSPRGFQETQYF.

This clonotype was found many times. This chain uses TRBV20-1 with TRBJ2-1; 11 nucleotides line up with TRBD2. Germline V gene data show CDR1 as DFQATT and CDR2 as SNEGSKA (reference sequence). The CDR3 is made up of 15 amino acids. Losses at the gene ends were 2 bases for V and 3 bases for J; bases not matched to a gene: 3. CDR3 in amino acids: CSARLTSGIYNEQFF. The DNA of the CDR3 is TGCAGTGCTAGACTGACTAGCGGGATCTACAATGAGCAGTTCTTC.

This clonotype was observed at least ten times. This chain joins TRBV6-7 and TRBJ2-7, with 7 nucleotides matching TRBD2. TRBV6-7 is treated as an ORF (open reading frame) with a function not yet certain. Germline trimming cut 3 bases from V and 5 bases from J; bases unmatched to any gene: 16. This CDR3 is built from 17 residues. The CDR3 sequence is CASSYICRAGPCHEQYF. The CDR3 DNA reads TGTGCCAGCAGTTATATATGTCGAGCGGGGCCTTGCCACGAGCAGTACTTC.

This clonotype was seen repeatedly, ten times or more. This chain joins TRBV6-6 and TRBJ2-1, with D possibly TRBD1 on 6 matching bases. V lost 3 bases to trimming and J lost 8 bases, with 8 bases between them. This CDR3 region has 12 residues. The germline CDR1 and CDR2 sequences are MNHNY and SVGAGI (reference sequence). The chain's CDR3 is CASSYAGDEQFF. The CDR3, as DNA: TGTGCCAGCAGTTATGCAGGGGATGAGCAGTTCTTC.

In this sample, this clonotype turned up a few times. The chain joins TRBV5-1 to TRBJ2-3; TRBD1 matches at 7 bases. The germline gives CDR1 SGHRS, CDR2 YFSETQ. CDR3 length: 15 amino acids. The junction had 7 bases not matched to a gene; V was cut back by 0 bases and J by 6 bases. The chain's CDR3 is CASSLGDRLGDTQYF. CDR3 coding DNA: TGCGCCAGCAGCTTGGGGGACAGACTTGGGGATACGCAGTATTTT.

This clonotype was observed at least ten times. The chain recombines TRBV7-9 with TRBJ1-2, with a weak D call TRBD1 (6 bases). The CDR3 has 15 residues. The ends were cut back, 5 bases at V and 8 bases at J, with 21 bases in the middle. In germline, CDR1 is SEHNR, CDR2 FQNEAQ (reference sequence). The chain's CDR3 is CASSPGQQGGNGYTF. In DNA form, the CDR3 reads TGTGCCAGCAGCCCGGGGCAACAGGGAGGGAACGGCTACACCTTC.

This clonotype was seen a few times. The genes are TRBV11-2 and TRBJ2-1; D may be TRBD2 (5 bases). In germline, CDR1 is SGHAT, CDR2 FQNNGV. Trimming stripped 1 base from V and 14 bases from J, with 12 bases between. The CDR3 consists of 12 residues. CDR3 sequence reads: CASSLVRSSKFF. CDR3 sequence (DNA): TGTGCCAGCAGCTTAGTACGGTCTAGCAAGTTCTTC.

This clonotype was detected many times. The rearrangement uses TRBV20-1 and TRBJ1-5; TRBD1 aligns across 10 bases. This CDR3 spans 14 amino acids. V lost 7 bases, J lost 2 bases, and 5 bases stayed unmatched. Germline assignment: CDR1 DFQATT and CDR2 SNEGSKA (reference sequence). This chain's CDR3 is CSGGQGGGNQPQHF. The CDR3, as DNA: TGCAGTGGTGGACAGGGGGGGGGCAATCAGCCCCAGCATTTT.

This clonotype was recorded at least ten times. The V and J genes are TRBV7-2 and TRBJ2-1, with 13 bases aligning to TRBD2. There are 16 residues in the CDR3. V lost 4 bases and J lost 9; bases outside the gene matches: 9. From germline, CDR1 is SGHTA and CDR2 FQGNSA. Here the CDR3 reads CASSYGLAGVYGEQFF. Here the CDR3 DNA reads TGTGCCAGCAGCTACGGACTAGCGGGAGTGTACGGTGAGCAGTTCTTC.

This clonotype was counted ten times or more. The chain has TRBV10-3 and TRBJ1-4; TRBD1 might be the D (6 bases). The germline gives CDR1 ENHRY, CDR2 SYGVKD. V lost 0 bases, J lost 7 bases, and 21 bases lay in between. There are 18 residues in the CDR3. The CDR3 DNA follows: TGTGCCATCAGTGAGTCGTCCCCGGGGGCAGGATCGGGTGAAAAACTGTTTTTT. Protein product: CAISESSPGAGSGEKLFF.

The sample holds many counts of this clonotype. The rearrangement uses TRBV4-2 and TRBJ2-2; 10 nucleotides match TRBD2. Per the germline V gene, CDR1 is LGHNA and CDR2 is YNFKEQ. V gave up 1 base and J gave up 4 bases; unmatched junction bases: 3. The CDR3 loop spans 16 amino acids. The CDR3 region is CASSQGLAGLTGELFF. CDR3 DNA sequence: TGTGCCAGCAGCCAAGGACTAGCGGGCCTCACCGGGGAGCTGTTTTTT.

This clonotype showed up many times. The rearrangement uses TRBV4-1 and TRBJ2-7, with TRBD2 matching over 9 bases. The CDR3 totals 17 residues. From germline, CDR1 is MGHRA and CDR2 YSYEKL. The J segment lost 2 bases and the V segment lost 1 base, leaving 9 bases of the junction unmatched. CDR3 in amino acids: CASSQGYVAGVPYEQYF. For the CDR3, the DNA is TGCGCCAGCAGCCAAGGCTATGTAGCGGGAGTACCCTACGAGCAGTACTTC.